The clone carrying this TCR beta chain was seen many times. These data are taken from a study of molecular identifiers for immune sequencing clone quantification. Trimming took 4 bases from V and 4 from J; bases not matched to a gene: 6. Germline V gives CDR1 MGHRA, CDR2 YSYEKL. The CDR3 is made up of 15 amino acids. TCRdb re-analysed the PCR reads in MiXCR, keeping a single row per CDR3 protein. The sample comprises just under 650,000 distinct CDR3 sequences, 15% to 20% of which are singletons, and 0.7% to 1% rests with the top ten. The chain employs TRBV4-1 and TRBJ2-5; 10 nucleotides agree with TRBD2. Sequencing was performed on naive CD8+ T cells from blood, with Jurkat cell RNA spiked in. The subset here: FACS-sorted CD8+CD4-CCR7+CD45RA+ naive T cells. This sequence was found in a human donor in good health. Some libraries in this study had Jurkat cell RNA spiked in. CDR3 amino acids: CASSPLAGGPETQYF. CDR3 nucleotides: TGCGCCAGCAGCCCCTTAGCGGGGGGCCCAGAGACCCAGTACTTC.